This T cell receptor beta chain was identified during a study of PD-L1 blockade in urothelial cancer. On the study more broadly: Reported median T cell count for blood samples was 140,000 to 150,000.

This CDR3 comprises 14 residues. CDR1 is SEHNR and CDR2 is FQNEAQ in the germline V gene (reference sequence). V dropped 5 bases and J dropped 2; count of bases not matched to a gene: 4. Clones were sequenced by immunoSEQ multiplex PCR, and TCRdb holds only the in-frame ones, with some missing. The sample holds tens of thousands of clones, 80% to 90% seen once. Sequencing used PBMCs, obtained around atezolizumab (anti-PD-L1) treatment. The TCR comes from a man aged 60-69 years with urothelial cancer. The genes are TRBV7-9 and TRBJ1-2; 8 bases agree with TRBD1. As DNA, the CDR3 is TGTGCCAGCAGCCCACGACAGGGGAACTATGGCTACACCTTC. Amino acids: CASSPRQGNYGYTF.